The clone carrying this T cell receptor beta chain has only a few counts. The data were taken from a study of cytomegalovirus exposure and HLA in healthy donors. 60 Vbeta and 13 Jbeta primers were used in PCR. Some clones are missing from TCRdb's copy, which holds only in-frame ones; the method was immunoSEQ multiplex PCR. Here the sample spans about 160,000 clones, 85% being singletons. The CDR3 totals 15 residues. CDR1 is SQVTM, CDR2 ANQGSEA, per germline. This clonotype originated in a boy aged 2 to 10 in good health and CMV-seronegative. Sequenced: PBMCs. The chain couples TRBV29-1 to TRBJ2-7, with TRBD2 matching over 7 bases. The CDR3 here is CTRDLAGANPYEQYF. In DNA form, the CDR3 reads TGCACACGAGATTTAGCGGGCGCAAATCCCTACGAGCAGTACTTC.